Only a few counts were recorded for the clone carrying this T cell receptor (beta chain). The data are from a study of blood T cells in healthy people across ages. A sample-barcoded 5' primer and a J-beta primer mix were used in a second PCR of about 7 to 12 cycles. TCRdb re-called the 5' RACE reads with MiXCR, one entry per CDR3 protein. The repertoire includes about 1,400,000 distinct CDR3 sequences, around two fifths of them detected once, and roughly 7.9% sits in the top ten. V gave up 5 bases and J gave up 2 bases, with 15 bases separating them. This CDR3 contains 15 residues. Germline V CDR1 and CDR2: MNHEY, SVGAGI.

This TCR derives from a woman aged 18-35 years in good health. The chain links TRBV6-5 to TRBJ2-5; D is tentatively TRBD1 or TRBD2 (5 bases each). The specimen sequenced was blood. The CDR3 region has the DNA TGTGCCAGCAGTCCGGGACCCCGTGGGCAAGAGACCCAGTACTTC. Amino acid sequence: CASSPGPRGQETQYF.